Each of the 22 T cell receptor beta chains below was sequenced from the same sample in a study of blood T cell repertoires in COVID-19. Generated by immunoSEQ multiplex PCR, the TCRdb table keeps only in-frame clones and is missing some. The sample holds about 110,000 clones, around 82% seen once. Sequenced: peripheral blood. All receptors derive from a human donor in a cohort sampled during active or convalescent COVID-19.

V is TRBV6-5 and J is TRBJ1-1; D uncertain. V was cut by 6 bases and J by 11 bases, with 22 bases left in between. The germline gives CDR1 MNHEY, CDR2 SVGAGI. The CDR3 is made up of 14 amino acids. The CDR3, as DNA: TGTGCCAGCAGCACTACCCCGGAGGGCCTGAGGGCTTTCTTT. This translates into CASSTTPEGLRAFF.

This chain connects TRBV19 to TRBJ2-4; tentatively, D is TRBD2 (5 bases). The CDR3 covers 15 residues. Trimming shortened V by 5 bases and J by 2 bases, and 13 bases separated the two germline ends. Germline CDR1 reads LNHDA; CDR2 reads SQIVND (reference sequence). The chain's CDR3 is CASSAGLFSKNIQYF. CDR3 sequence (DNA): TGTGCCAGTAGTGCCGGACTTTTTTCCAAAAACATTCAGTACTTC.

The genes are TRBV18 and TRBJ1-5; D is uncertain. V was shortened by 3 bases and J by 0 bases, with 6 bases between the two germline ends. Per germline, CDR1 KGHSH and CDR2 LQKENI. There are 14 residues in the CDR3. The CDR3 nucleotides are TGTGCCAGCTCACCGAGTAGTAGCAATCAGCCCCAGCATTTT. It translates to CASSPSSSNQPQHF.

The chain couples TRBV15 to TRBJ2-5; tentative D call: TRBD2 (6 bases). This CDR3 is 14 amino acids long. The germline V and J ends were trimmed by 5 bases and 0 bases, with 10 bases remaining between them. Per germline, CDR1 LNHNV and CDR2 YYDKDF (reference sequence). CDR3 sequence reads: CATSAGKYQETQYF. The CDR3 DNA is TGTGCCACCAGCGCGGGGAAGTACCAAGAGACCCAGTACTTC.

The chain combines TRBV7-8 with TRBJ2-3; D not certain. CDR3 length equals 13 residues. Per germline, CDR1 SGHVS and CDR2 FQNEAQ. Between the trimmed V and J ends, which lost 5 bases and 5 bases, there was a span of 11 bases. The CDR3 region is CASSKLTQDTQYF. The CDR3 DNA sequence: TGTGCCAGCAGCAAACTGACACAAGATACGCAGTATTTT.

The chain couples TRBV18 to TRBJ1-2; D might be TRBD1 (6 bases). V was shortened by 6 bases and J by 4 bases, with 12 bases between the two germline ends. This CDR3 is 13 amino acids long. In germline, CDR1 is KGHSH, CDR2 LQKENI. CDR3 DNA sequence: TGTGCCAGCTCTCTGGACAGCATCTATGGCTACACCTTC. As protein: CASSLDSIYGYTF.

This clone showed up just once. This chain links TRBV7-9 with TRBJ2-1, with 9 bases lining up with TRBD2. The length of the CDR3 is 14 residues. V shed 5 bases and J 6 bases; nucleotides not matched to a gene: 5. Germline assignment: CDR1 SEHNR and CDR2 FQNEAQ (reference sequence). The CDR3 DNA reads TGTGCCAGCAGCACACCTAGCGGGGCCAATGAGCAGTTCTTC. It specifies CASSTPSGANEQFF.

The rearrangement uses TRBV2 and TRBJ2-5; possibly TRBD1 for D (6 bases). Trimming cost V 4 bases and J 3 bases, with 9 bases left between them. The CDR3 sequence is 13 residues long. Germline CDR1 SNHLY, CDR2 FYNNEI. Here the CDR3 reads CASSGQAKETQYF. In DNA, the CDR3 is TGTGCCAGCAGTGGACAGGCAAAAGAGACCCAGTACTTC.

Only a few counts were recorded for this clone. This rearrangement joins TRBV4-1 to TRBJ1-1; tentatively, D is TRBD1 (5 bases). CDR1 MGHRA and CDR2 YSYEKL come from the germline V gene. The CDR3 is 18 amino acids. The V end was cut by 3 bases, the J end by 0 bases, with 20 bases between. DNA of the CDR3: TGCGCCAGCAGCCAGGAACTCAGGGATTGGGTCATGAACACTGAAGCTTTCTTT. It is translated as CASSQELRDWVMNTEAFF.

CDR3 region: CASSIIAGGLPEQYF. For the CDR3, the DNA is TGTGCCAGCAGCATCATAGCGGGAGGGCTGCCCGAGCAGTACTTC. The genes are TRBV28 and TRBJ2-7; TRBD2 aligns across 11 bases. The CDR3 length is 15 residues. V lost 6 bases, J lost 6 bases, and 10 bases stayed unmatched. Germline CDR1 is MDHEN and CDR2 is SYDVKM.

This chain connects TRBV11-2 to TRBJ2-1; TRBD2 matches 8 bases. Germline V CDR1 and CDR2: SGHAT, FQNNGV. The junction had 2 bases not matched to a gene; V was cut back by 1 base and J by 6 bases. The CDR3 is 14 residues long. The CDR3 DNA follows: TGTGCCAGCAGCTTAGTCGGGGGGGTCAATGAGCAGTTCTTC. This encodes CASSLVGGVNEQFF.

This clone was recorded at least ten times. CDR3 protein: CASSEPYPPLDRPTGELFF. In nucleotides, the CDR3 is TGTGCCAGCAGTGAACCCTACCCCCCCCTTGACAGGCCAACCGGGGAGCTGTTTTTT. The chain recombines TRBV6-1 with TRBJ2-2; D is perhaps TRBD1 (6 bases). V lost 2 bases and J lost 5, with 24 bases in between. This CDR3 is 19 amino acids long. Germline V lookup: CDR1 MNHNS, CDR2 SASEGT.

This clone was counted between two and nine times. The chain uses TRBV7-6 and TRBJ2-2; 9 nucleotides match TRBD1. Germline CDR1 is SGHVS and CDR2 is FNYEAQ. The CDR3 length is 15 residues. V lost 5 bases and J lost 7; bases outside the gene matches: 8. The chain's CDR3 is CASSQRQGGVGELFF. The CDR3 region has the DNA TGTGCCAGCAGCCAGAGACAGGGGGGCGTCGGGGAGCTGTTTTTT.

The chain couples TRBV29-1 to TRBJ1-2; D perhaps matches TRBD1 (6 bases). Per germline, CDR1 SQVTM and CDR2 ANQGSEA. The CDR3 runs to 13 residues. Trimming left V 5 bases short and J 6 bases short, with 16 bases between. CDR3 coding DNA: TGCAGCGTTAGAGAGGACAGCGCTCATGGCTACACCTTC. This codes for CSVREDSAHGYTF.

J is TRBJ2-6 and V is TRBV19; 8 bases agree with TRBD1. The CDR3 contains 17 residues. Trimming removed 4 bases from V and 0 bases from J; junction bases left unmatched: 5. The germline V gene encodes CDR1 LNHDA and CDR2 SQIVND (reference sequence). In nucleotides, the CDR3 is TGTGCCAGTAGTAGAGGACAGGGATCCTCTGGGGCCAACGTCCTGACTTTC. This translates into CASSRGQGSSGANVLTF.

This clone was seen only once. The chain has TRBV7-9 and TRBJ2-7, with 9 bases lining up with TRBD1. The J segment lost 7 bases and the V segment lost 4 bases, leaving 5 bases of the junction unmatched. Germline assignment: CDR1 SEHNR and CDR2 FQNEAQ (reference sequence). The CDR3 spans 13 residues. This CDR3 reads CASSSPTGGEQYF. The CDR3 DNA sequence: TGTGCCAGCAGCTCCCCGACAGGGGGGGAGCAGTACTTC.

This chain connects TRBV28 to TRBJ2-1; the match to TRBD2 covers 13 bases. CDR1 MDHEN and CDR2 SYDVKM come from the germline V gene. The CDR3 is 16 amino acids. Unmatched junction bases numbered 3, after V lost 4 bases and J lost 3 bases. DNA of the CDR3: TGTGCCAGCAGTTCTGGACTAGCGGGAGTCTACAATGAGCAGTTCTTC. It translates to CASSSGLAGVYNEQFF.

The chain recombines TRBV28 with TRBJ1-2; tentatively, D is TRBD1 (5 bases). CDR1 and CDR2 (germline): MDHEN, SYDVKM. V was trimmed by 6 bases and J by 4 bases, leaving 9 bases between them. There are 12 residues in the CDR3. The CDR3 nucleotides are TGTGCCAGCAGCAGGGTTGTCTATGGCTACACCTTC. This translates into CASSRVVYGYTF.

The gene calls are TRBV19 and TRBJ2-7, with 7 bases matching TRBD2. The CDR3 totals 16 residues. Trimming removed 4 bases from V and 7 bases from J; junction bases left unmatched: 16. Germline CDR1 reads LNHDA; CDR2 reads SQIVND (reference sequence). The CDR3 reads CASSNLAAGLLREQYF. The DNA for the CDR3 is TGTGCCAGTAGTAACCTAGCGGCAGGCCTCCTACGAGAGCAGTACTTC.

The chain recombines TRBV13 with TRBJ2-7, with 9 nucleotides matching TRBD1. V lost 5 bases to trimming and J lost 5 bases; unmatched junction nucleotides: 4. Germline CDR1 reads PRHDT; CDR2 reads FYEKMQ (reference sequence). This CDR3 is built from 13 residues. CDR3 amino acids: CASSGDRAHEQYF. The CDR3 DNA reads as TGTGCCAGCAGCGGGGACAGGGCCCACGAGCAGTACTTC.

Only one count was recorded for this clone. This rearrangement joins TRBV2 to TRBJ1-2; TRBD1 might be the D (6 bases). From germline, CDR1 is SNHLY and CDR2 FYNNEI. V was trimmed by 1 base and J by 4 bases, leaving 16 bases between them. This CDR3 contains 16 residues. The CDR3 spells CASSEGGAGVSYGYTF. The CDR3 nucleotides read TGTGCCAGCAGTGAAGGAGGGGCAGGGGTATCCTATGGCTACACCTTC.

V gene TRBV4-1 combines with J gene TRBJ1-2, with 10 bases aligning to TRBD1. In germline, CDR1 is MGHRA, CDR2 YSYEKL. The V gene end was trimmed by 2 bases and the J gene end by 3 bases; junction bases not matched to a gene: 3. The CDR3 has 15 amino acids. CDR3 loop: CASSQIGTGDYGYTF. The CDR3 coding sequence is TGCGCCAGCAGCCAAATCGGGACAGGGGACTATGGCTACACCTTC.